Listed here are 24 T cell receptor beta chains from one sample, sequenced in a study of T cells in Graves' hyperthyroidism and ophthalmopathy. Amplified TCR beta CDR3 regions came from RNA transcripts. Researchers ran a first-round RT-PCR on the TCR CDR3 using the HTBI primer set. TCRdb re-called the multiplex PCR reads through MiXCR, storing one row per CDR3 protein. The sample lists more than 350,000 distinct CDR3 sequences, roughly 15% occurring once. The material sequenced was blood. The source is a woman aged 55-70 years with Graves' ophthalmopathy.

With regard to this clonotype: The junction does not match germline at one end; this may be a read error. This chain connects TRBV10-3 to TRBJ2-7; unclear D gene. Germline loops: CDR1 ENHRY, CDR2 SYGVKD. The CDR3 totals 12 residues. This CDR3 is CTISPLDYEQYF. In DNA form, the CDR3 reads TGTACCATCAGCCCACTTGACTACGAGCAGTACTTC.

This chain joins TRBV9 and TRBJ2-1; D not resolved. There are 11 residues in the CDR3. Germline V gene data show CDR1 as SGDLS and CDR2 as YYNGEE. Trimming removed 0 bases at V and 12 bases at J, with 7 bases between. The CDR3 loop is CASSVGWAQFF. The CDR3 DNA reads as TGTGCCAGCAGCGTAGGGTGGGCGCAGTTCTTC.

As for this clonotype: A much larger clone is a single base away; this may be a read error. The chain has TRBV6-1 and TRBJ1-1; D perhaps matches TRBD1 (5 bases). The CDR3 extends over 14 amino acids. Trimming took off 7 bases at V and 6 bases at J, with 18 bases between the two ends. CDR1 and CDR2 from the germline V gene are MNHNS and SASEGT. The CDR3 DNA reads TGTGCCAGCACCCCATGGGGGGAGGGAGCTGAAGCTTTCTTT. It specifies CASTPWGEGAEAFF.

In this sample, this clonotype turned up many times. V gene TRBV28 combines with J gene TRBJ1-1; no clear D. The V and J ends lost 7 bases and 10 bases respectively, with 19 bases between them. CDR1 is MDHEN, CDR2 SYDVKM, per germline. CDR3 length equals 13 residues. For the CDR3, the DNA is TGTGCCAGCACTACCCCGGGCAGACTCGGAGCTTTCTTT. Protein product: CASTTPGRLGAFF.

Many counts were recorded for this clonotype. This chain joins TRBV12-3 or TRBV12-4 and TRBJ1-5; D is unresolved. The CDR3 is 15 residues long. V lost 5 bases and J lost 0, with 11 bases in between. The CDR3 loop is CASSPDGYSNQPQHF. In DNA, the CDR3 is TGTGCCAGCAGTCCCGACGGTTATAGCAATCAGCCCCAGCATTTT.

This clonotype was picked up many times. The genes are TRBV28 and TRBJ2-7, with 11 bases that match TRBD1. Per germline, CDR1 MDHEN and CDR2 SYDVKM. There are 20 residues in the CDR3. J lost 2 bases, V lost 3 bases, and 18 bases had no gene match. CDR3 DNA: TGTGCCAGCAGTTTGATCGGGACAGGGGGGATGCGGGGCCCTACCTACGAGCAGTACTTC. Translated, it gives CASSLIGTGGMRGPTYEQYF.

This clonotype was observed many times. The genes are TRBV18 and TRBJ2-6; D gene ambiguous. Trimming left V 8 bases short and J 0 bases short, with 8 bases between. The CDR3 has 14 amino acids. CDR1 KGHSH and CDR2 LQKENI come from the germline V gene. CDR3 region: CASSPSSGANVLTF. DNA for the CDR3: TGTGCCAGCAGCCCCAGCTCTGGGGCCAACGTCCTGACTTTC.

This clonotype has a handful of counts. The chain combines TRBV6-1 with TRBJ1-1, with a possible D match to TRBD1 (5 bases). V lost 0 bases and J 1 base, leaving 9 bases between the germline ends. This CDR3 spans 15 amino acids. Germline values: CDR1 MNHNS, CDR2 SASEGT. The CDR3: CASSEAPGANTEAFF. The CDR3, as DNA: TGTGCCAGCAGTGAAGCTCCCGGGGCGAACACTGAAGCTTTCTTT.

The CDR3 protein is CATGRVSTGELFF. The CDR3 DNA is TGCGCCACCGGACGAGTAAGCACCGGGGAGCTGTTTTTT. The chain employs TRBV10-2 and TRBJ2-2, with D unresolved. Germline CDR1 reads WSHSY; CDR2 reads SAAADI. V lost 10 bases and J lost 4, with 13 bases in between. The CDR3 spans 13 residues.

This clonotype was seen at least ten times. The chain uses TRBV2 and TRBJ2-7; TRBD1 is a possible D gene (6 bases). Germline CDR1 reads SNHLY; CDR2 reads FYNNEI. The CDR3 is 14 residues long. Trimming removed 6 bases at V and 2 bases at J, with 14 bases between. The CDR3 is CASRMDSQAYEQYF. CDR3 nucleotides: TGTGCCAGCAGGATGGACAGCCAAGCCTACGAGCAGTACTTC.

There are many counts of this clonotype. This rearrangement joins TRBV11-3 to TRBJ2-2; 7 bases align to TRBD2. CDR1 is SGHNT, CDR2 YENEEA, per germline. The CDR3 consists of 16 residues. The ends lost 4 bases at V and 2 bases at J; junction bases unmatched: 7. Written as DNA, the CDR3 is TGTGCCAGCAGCTCCCGGGTAGCGGGTAACACCGGGGAGCTGTTTTTT. This codes for CASSSRVAGNTGELFF. Variable domain in full (rest from reference TRBV11-3 and TRBJ2-2): EAGVVQSPRYKIIEKKQPVAFWCNPISGHNTLYWYLQNLGQGPELLIRYENEEAVDDSQLPKDRFSAERLKGVDSTLKIQPAELGDSAVYLCASSSRVAGNTGELFFGEGSRLTVL.

The chain carries TRBV30 and TRBJ1-3; 7 bases fit TRBD1. Germline V gives CDR1 GTSNPN, CDR2 SVGIG (reference sequence). This CDR3 spans 12 amino acids. After removal of 8 bases from V and 0 bases from J, the junction contained 1 base not matched to a gene. CDR3 region: CAGTVSGNTIYF. CDR3 nucleotide sequence: TGTGCCGGGACAGTCTCTGGAAACACCATATATTTT.

This clonotype was seen only a few times. This rearrangement joins TRBV10-3 to TRBJ2-7; 8 bases line up with TRBD1. V lost 0 bases, J lost 6 bases, and 7 bases stayed unmatched. This CDR3 contains 15 residues. Germline V CDR1 and CDR2: ENHRY, SYGVKD. CDR3 in DNA: TGTGCCATCAGTGAGTCGGGGCAGGGGGCAAGCGAGCAGTACTTC. Its translation is CAISESGQGASEQYF.

This clonotype turned up a few times. The chain joins TRBV3-1 to TRBJ2-2, with D unresolved. The V gene lost 2 bases and the J gene lost 7 bases, with 8 bases spanning the gap. CDR1 and CDR2 (germline): LGHDT, YNNKEL (reference sequence). The length of the CDR3 is 13 residues. The chain's CDR3 is CASSQMSIGELFF. Written as DNA, the CDR3 is TGTGCCAGCAGCCAAATGTCTATCGGGGAGCTGTTTTTT.

This clonotype appeared many times. This chain uses TRBV20-1 with TRBJ2-1; a possible D gene is TRBD2 (7 bases). V was pared by 5 bases and J by 5 bases, with 19 bases between. Germline CDR1 DFQATT, CDR2 SNEGSKA (reference sequence). This CDR3 region has 15 residues. CDR3 nucleotide sequence: TGCAGTGCTGAAAACGGGGGGACACCCGACAATGAGCAGTTCTTC. It translates to CSAENGGTPDNEQFF.

Only a few counts were recorded for this clonotype. The gene calls are TRBV2 and TRBJ1-2; weak D call: TRBD1 (6 bases). The germline CDR1 and CDR2 sequences are SNHLY and FYNNEI. This CDR3 comprises 13 residues. V shed 8 bases and J shed 8 bases, with 18 bases lying between them. Here the CDR3 reads CASGGGGRWGYTF. CDR3 DNA: TGTGCCAGCGGGGGGGGGGGGCGCTGGGGCTACACCTTC. Drawing the rest from reference TRBV2 and TRBJ1-2, the complete variable domain is EPEVTQTPSHQVTQMGQEVILRCVPISNHLYFYWYRQILGQKVEFLVSFYNNEISEKSEIFDDQFSVERPDGSNFTLKIRSTKLEDSAMYFCASGGGGRWGYTFGSGTRLTVV.

CDR3 in DNA: TGCAGCGTTGAACCTACCAGGGGAGATACGCAGTATTTT. Translated, it gives CSVEPTRGDTQYF. This chain connects TRBV29-1 to TRBJ2-3, with D tentatively TRBD1 (6 bases). Germline CDR1 is SQVTM and CDR2 is ANQGSEA. The CDR3 length is 13 residues. V was shortened by 2 bases and J by 5 bases, with 11 bases between the two germline ends.

Ten or more counts support this clonotype. Relative to the germline gene, one junction end is altered; a read error may explain this. V is TRBV3-1 and J is TRBJ2-3; 7 bases line up with TRBD1. The CDR3 has 14 residues. The V gene's germline CDR1 is LGHDT and CDR2 YNNKEL (reference sequence). The CDR3 sequence is CASRQGLQGDTQYF. DNA of the CDR3: TGTGCCAGCAGGCAAGGTCTACAGGGGGATACGCAGTATTTT.

This clonotype was detected ten times or more. This chain uses TRBV12-3 or TRBV12-4 with TRBJ2-5; D gene unclear. V dropped 3 bases and J dropped 5 bases, with 10 bases sitting between them. The CDR3 has 13 amino acids. Written as DNA, the CDR3 is TGTGCCAGCAGTTTGCCGGGCCGGGAGACCCAGTACTTC. Its translation: CASSLPGRETQYF.

This sequence joins TRBV7-9 and TRBJ2-7; D might be TRBD1 or TRBD2, each matching 5 bases. Germline assignment: CDR1 SEHNR and CDR2 FQNEAQ (reference sequence). The CDR3 is 15 residues long. Trimming took 5 bases from V and 5 from J, leaving 19 bases between them. The CDR3, as DNA: TGTGCCAGCAGCAGGGACCTCCATGAAGGTGACGAGCAGTACTTC. It is translated as CASSRDLHEGDEQYF.

This clonotype was seen a few times. V usage is TRBV19 and J usage is TRBJ1-5, with TRBD1 matching 8 bases. Germline assignment: CDR1 LNHDA and CDR2 SQIVND (reference sequence). The CDR3 is 16 amino acids. V shed 3 bases and J 1 base; nucleotides not matched to a gene: 5. The CDR3 here is CASSMPTGVSNQPQHF. CDR3 nucleotide sequence: TGTGCCAGTAGTATGCCGACAGGGGTCAGCAATCAGCCCCAGCATTTT.

As to this clonotype: A read error may be the cause here, since a much bigger clone is one base away. The genes are TRBV3-1 and TRBJ2-5; TRBD2 agrees at 7 bases. The CDR3 runs 14 residues. Trimming took 3 bases from V and 7 from J; bases not matched to a gene: 8. Germline assignment: CDR1 LGHDT and CDR2 YNNKEL (reference sequence). The CDR3 reads CASSQAGVLGTQYF. The CDR3, as DNA: TGTGCCAGCAGCCAGGCGGGAGTTCTTGGGACCCAGTACTTC.

In the case of this clonotype: A much larger clonotype is one base distant, so this may be a read error. The CDR3 sequence: CASNQDTYGYTF. CDR3 coding DNA: TGTGCCAGCAACCAAGATACCTATGGCTACACCTTC. The genes are TRBV3-1 and TRBJ1-2; D uncertain. The CDR3 is 12 residues long. Germline V CDR1 and CDR2: LGHDT, YNNKEL (reference sequence).

Points on this clonotype: A read error may be the cause here, since a much bigger clone is one base away. CDR3 sequence: CASSAMTGYNEKLFF. The CDR3 DNA sequence: TGTGCCAGCAGTGCTATGACAGGTTATAATGAAAAACTGTTTTTT. The rearrangement joins TRBV2 to TRBJ1-4, with D perhaps matching TRBD1 (6 bases). Germline V gives CDR1 SNHLY, CDR2 FYNNEI. V was pared by 4 bases and J by 4 bases, with 13 bases between. The length of the CDR3 is 15 residues.